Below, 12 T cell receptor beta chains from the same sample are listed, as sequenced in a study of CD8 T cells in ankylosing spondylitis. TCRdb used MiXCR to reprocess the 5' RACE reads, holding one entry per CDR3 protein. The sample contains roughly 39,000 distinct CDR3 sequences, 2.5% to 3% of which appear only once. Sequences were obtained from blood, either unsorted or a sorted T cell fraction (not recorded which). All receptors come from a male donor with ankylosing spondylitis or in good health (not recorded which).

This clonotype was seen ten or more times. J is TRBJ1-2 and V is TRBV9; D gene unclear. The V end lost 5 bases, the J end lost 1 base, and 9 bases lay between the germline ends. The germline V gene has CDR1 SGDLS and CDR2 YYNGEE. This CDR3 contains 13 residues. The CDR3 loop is CASSNMLNYGYTF. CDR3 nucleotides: TGTGCCAGCAGTAACATGCTTAACTATGGCTACACCTTC. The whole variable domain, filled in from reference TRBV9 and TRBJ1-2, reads DSGVTQTPKHLITATGQRVTLRCSPRSGDLSVYWYQQSLDQGLQFLIQYYNGEERAKGNILERFSAQQFPDLHSELNLSSLELGDSALYFCASSNMLNYGYTFGSGTRLTVV.

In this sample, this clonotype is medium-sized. CDR3 nucleotide sequence: TGTGCCAGCAGCGTAACCGGACTGAGTTACAATGAGCAGTTCTTC. Translation: CASSVTGLSYNEQFF. The V gene is TRBV9, the J gene TRBJ2-1; tentatively, D is TRBD2 (5 bases). This CDR3 is 15 amino acids long. Germline lookup yields CDR1 SGDLS and CDR2 YYNGEE. V was shortened by 1 base and J by 4 bases, with 12 bases between the two germline ends.

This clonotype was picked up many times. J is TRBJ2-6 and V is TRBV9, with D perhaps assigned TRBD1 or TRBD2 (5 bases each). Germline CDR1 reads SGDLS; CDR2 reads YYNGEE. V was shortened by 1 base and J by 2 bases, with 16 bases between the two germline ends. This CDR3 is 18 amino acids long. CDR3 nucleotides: TGTGCCAGCAGCGTACGTTGGGGGTTAACGGCTGGGGCCAACGTCCTGACTTTC. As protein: CASSVRWGLTAGANVLTF.

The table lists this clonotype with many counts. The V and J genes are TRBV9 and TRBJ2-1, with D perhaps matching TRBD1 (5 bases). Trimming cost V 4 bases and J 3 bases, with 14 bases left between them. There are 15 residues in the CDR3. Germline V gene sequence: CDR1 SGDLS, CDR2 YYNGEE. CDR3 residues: CASSSDPDSYNEQFF. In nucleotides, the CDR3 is TGTGCCAGCAGCTCAGACCCCGACAGCTACAATGAGCAGTTCTTC.

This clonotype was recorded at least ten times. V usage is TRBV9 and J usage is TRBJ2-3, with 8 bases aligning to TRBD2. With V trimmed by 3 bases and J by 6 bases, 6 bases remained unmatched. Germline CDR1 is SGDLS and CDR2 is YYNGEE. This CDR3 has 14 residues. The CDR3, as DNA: TGTGCCAGCAGCGCCGGGACGGGGGGGGATACGCAGTATTTT. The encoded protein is CASSAGTGGDTQYF.

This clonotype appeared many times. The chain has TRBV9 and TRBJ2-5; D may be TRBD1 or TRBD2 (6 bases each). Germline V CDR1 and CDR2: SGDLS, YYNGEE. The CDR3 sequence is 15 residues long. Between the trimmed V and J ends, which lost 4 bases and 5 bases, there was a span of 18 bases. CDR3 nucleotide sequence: TGTGCCAGCAGCCCCGAGCCCACAGGGAGGGAGACCCAGTACTTC. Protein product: CASSPEPTGRETQYF.

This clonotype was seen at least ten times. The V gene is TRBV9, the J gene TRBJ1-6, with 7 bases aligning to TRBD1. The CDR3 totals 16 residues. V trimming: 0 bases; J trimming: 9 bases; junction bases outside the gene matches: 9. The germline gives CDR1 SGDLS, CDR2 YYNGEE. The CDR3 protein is CASSVEGQPGGSPLHF. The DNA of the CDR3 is TGTGCCAGCAGCGTAGAGGGACAGCCAGGGGGTTCACCCCTCCACTTT. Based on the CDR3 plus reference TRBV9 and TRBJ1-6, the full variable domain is DSGVTQTPKHLITATGQRVTLRCSPRSGDLSVYWYQQSLDQGLQFLIQYYNGEERAKGNILERFSAQQFPDLHSELNLSSLELGDSALYFCASSVEGQPGGSPLHFGNGTRLTVT.

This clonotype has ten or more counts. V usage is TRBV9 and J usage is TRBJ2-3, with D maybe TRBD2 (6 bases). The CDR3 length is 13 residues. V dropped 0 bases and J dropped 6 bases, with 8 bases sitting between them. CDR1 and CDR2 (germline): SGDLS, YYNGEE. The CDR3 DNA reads TGTGCCAGCAGCGTAGCGGGAGCGGATACGCAGTATTTT. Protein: CASSVAGADTQYF.

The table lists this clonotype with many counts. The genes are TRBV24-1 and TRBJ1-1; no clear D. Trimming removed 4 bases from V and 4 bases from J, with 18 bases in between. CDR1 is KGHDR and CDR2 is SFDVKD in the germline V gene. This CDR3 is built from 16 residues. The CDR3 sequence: CATSDSITRLSTEAFF. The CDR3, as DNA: TGTGCCACCAGTGACTCGATCACCAGGCTATCCACTGAAGCTTTCTTT.

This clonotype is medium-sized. The CDR3 reads CASSVGQSSGANVLTF. CDR3 in DNA: TGTGCCAGCAGCGTAGGGCAGTCCTCTGGGGCCAACGTCCTGACTTTC. This rearrangement joins TRBV9 to TRBJ2-6; no firm D call. The CDR3 is 16 residues long. V was clipped by 0 bases and J by 0 bases, with 7 bases between them. Germline V lookup: CDR1 SGDLS, CDR2 YYNGEE.

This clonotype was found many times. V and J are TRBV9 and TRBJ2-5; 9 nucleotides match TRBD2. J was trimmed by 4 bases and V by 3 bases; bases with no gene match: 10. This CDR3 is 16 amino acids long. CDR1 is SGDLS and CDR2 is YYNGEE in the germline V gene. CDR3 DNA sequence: TGTGCCAGCAGCGCAGGGAGCGGGGGGTCCAGAGAGACCCAGTACTTC. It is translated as CASSAGSGGSRETQYF.

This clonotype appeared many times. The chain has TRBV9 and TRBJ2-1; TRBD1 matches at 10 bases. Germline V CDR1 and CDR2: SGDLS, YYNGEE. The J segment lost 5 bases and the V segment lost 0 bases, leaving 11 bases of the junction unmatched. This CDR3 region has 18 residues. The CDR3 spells CASSVGTGTGVFHNEQFF. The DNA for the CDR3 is TGTGCCAGCAGCGTAGGTACCGGGACAGGGGTTTTTCACAATGAGCAGTTCTTC.